The 18 T cell receptor beta chains reported below all come from one sample, sequenced in a study of vaccination and CD4 T cells after COVID-19. Treatment here: approximately 9-day PBMC culture with coronavirus spike peptide pools or control peptides (ViraFEST assay). The antigens these receptors bind are not known. Once obtained from cultured CD4+ T cells, the DNA was sequenced using the Oncomine TCR Beta short-read assay. One entry per CDR3 protein results from TCRdb running MiXCR on the PCR reads. The data hold more than 9,500 distinct CDR3 sequences, with around 40% observed a single time. Material: cultured CD4+ T cells from blood. These receptors were obtained from a human donor with COVID-19.

This chain links TRBV7-2 with TRBJ2-7; D gene ambiguous. The germline gives CDR1 SGHTA, CDR2 FQGNSA. The CDR3 sequence is 14 residues long. The V gene lost 5 bases and the J gene lost 5 bases, with 16 bases spanning the gap. For the CDR3, the DNA is TGTGCCAGCAGCCCCACCATAGGCGCCAACGAGCAGTACTTC. This translates into CASSPTIGANEQYF.

The chain uses TRBV7-2 and TRBJ2-1; D gene uncertain. This CDR3 comprises 12 residues. V was shortened by 5 bases and J by 2 bases, with 4 bases between the two germline ends. In germline, CDR1 is SGHTA, CDR2 FQGNSA. The CDR3 sequence: CASSQTYNEQFF. The CDR3 DNA sequence: TGTGCCAGCAGCCAAACCTACAATGAGCAGTTCTTC.

This clonotype was observed a handful of times. In DNA, the CDR3 is TGTGCCACCAGCAGAGATGGGACGGCAATCCCCTACGAGCAGTACTTC. Translated: CATSRDGTAIPYEQYF. V gene TRBV15 combines with J gene TRBJ2-7, with D perhaps matching TRBD1 or TRBD2 (5 bases each). The CDR3 runs 16 residues. The germline V gene encodes CDR1 LNHNV and CDR2 YYDKDF (reference sequence). V lost 0 bases and J lost 2, with 14 bases in between. The full variable domain, rest sourced from reference TRBV15 and TRBJ2-7, is DAMVIQNPRYQVTQFGKPVTLSCSQTLNHNVMYWYQQKSSQAPKLLFHYYDKDFNNEADTPDNFQSRRPNTSFCFLDIRSPGLGDTAMYLCATSRDGTAIPYEQYFGPGTRLTVT.

This clonotype has a handful of counts. The chain employs TRBV20-1 and TRBJ1-6; TRBD1 matches 11 bases. From germline, CDR1 is DFQATT and CDR2 SNEGSKA (reference sequence). CDR3 size: 16 residues. The V and J ends lost 0 bases and 9 bases, in that order; junction bases with no gene match: 7. DNA for the CDR3: TGCAGTGCTAGAGAGGCCCGGGACAGGGGGAGTTCACCCCTCCACTTT. It codes for CSAREARDRGSSPLHF.

This clonotype was detected only a few times. The chain couples TRBV19 to TRBJ1-6; perhaps TRBD1 as D (5 bases). This CDR3 spans 17 amino acids. CDR1 and CDR2 from the germline V gene are LNHDA and SQIVND (reference sequence). Trimming stripped 4 bases from V and 7 bases from J, with 20 bases between. The CDR3 here is CASSNHAAGQVNSPLHF. As DNA, the CDR3 is TGTGCCAGTAGTAACCACGCCGCAGGGCAGGTAAATTCACCCCTCCACTTT.

The chain recombines TRBV6-5 with TRBJ1-1; D is possibly TRBD1 (5 bases). The V gene's germline CDR1 is MNHEY and CDR2 SVGAGI. V lost 4 bases to trimming and J lost 1 base, with 10 bases between them. The CDR3 totals 14 residues. The CDR3 protein is CASSSPTGNTEAFF. The CDR3 nucleotides are TGTGCCAGCAGTTCCCCAACAGGGAACACTGAAGCTTTCTTT.

In this sample, this clonotype turned up a few times. The gene calls are TRBV7-6 and TRBJ1-5; D is unresolved. V was trimmed by 7 bases and J by 2 bases, leaving 9 bases between them. Germline-derived CDR1 and CDR2 are SGHVS and FNYEAQ. This CDR3 region has 13 residues. The CDR3 here is CASTPEGNQPQHF. The CDR3 nucleotides are TGTGCCAGCACCCCGGAGGGCAATCAGCCCCAGCATTTT. The full variable domain, completed using reference TRBV7-6 and TRBJ1-5, is GAGVSQSPRYKVTKRGQDVALRCDPISGHVSLYWYRQALGQGPEFLTYFNYEAQQDKSGLPNDRFSAERPEGSISTLTIQRTEQRDSAMYRCASTPEGNQPQHFGDGTRLSIL.

The table lists this clonotype with a few counts. The genes are TRBV12-3 or TRBV12-4 and TRBJ2-5; the D is unclear. CDR3 size: 13 residues. V lost 2 bases and J lost 5, with 9 bases in between. The chain's CDR3 is CASSLLRWETQYF. CDR3 nucleotides: TGTGCCAGCAGTTTATTGCGTTGGGAGACCCAGTACTTC.

The CDR3 is CASSPRLAGAPYEQYF. CDR3 nucleotide sequence: TGTGCCAGCAGCCCCCGGCTAGCGGGGGCCCCCTACGAGCAGTACTTC. The V and J genes are TRBV5-6 and TRBJ2-7, with 10 positions matching TRBD2. The CDR3 has 16 residues. The trim removed 4 bases at V and 2 bases at J, leaving 9 bases unmatched. Looked up from germline, CDR1 is SGHDT and CDR2 is YYEEEE. Supplemented by reference TRBV5-6 and TRBJ2-7, the full variable domain reads DAGVTQSPTHLIKTRGQQVTLRCSPKSGHDTVSWYQQALGQGPQFIFQYYEEEERQRGNFPDRFSGHQFPNYSSELNVNALLLGDSALYLCASSPRLAGAPYEQYFGPGTRLTVT.

By sample fraction, this clonotype is large (0.1 to 1%). The rearrangement joins TRBV20-1 to TRBJ2-5, with D perhaps matching TRBD1 or TRBD2 (6 bases each). This CDR3 has 16 amino acids. The V end was cut by 6 bases, the J end by 4 bases, with 24 bases between. CDR1 and CDR2 from the germline V gene are DFQATT and SNEGSKA (reference sequence). CDR3 residues: CSASRVGGFSGETQYF. The CDR3 nucleotides are TGCAGTGCCAGTCGTGTCGGGGGCTTTTCGGGAGAGACCCAGTACTTC.

The V and J genes are TRBV20-1 and TRBJ1-6, with D possibly being TRBD1 (5 bases). V shed 1 base and J shed 7 bases, with 17 bases lying between them. CDR1 and CDR2 (germline): DFQATT, SNEGSKA (reference sequence). The CDR3 sequence is 16 residues long. The DNA of the CDR3 is TGCAGTGCTAGAGGACCTTTGCGGGGACCGAATTCACCCCTCCACTTT. Amino acid sequence: CSARGPLRGPNSPLHF.

This clonotype was counted only a few times. The rearrangement links TRBV7-6 to TRBJ2-5, with TRBD2 matching over 11 bases. CDR3 size: 16 residues. V gave up 1 base and J gave up 1 base; unmatched junction bases: 2. CDR1 and CDR2 (germline): SGHVS, FNYEAQ. The CDR3 DNA reads TGTGCCAGCAGCTTAGGGACTAGCGGGTCCCAAGAGACCCAGTACTTC. Its translation: CASSLGTSGSQETQYF.

This clonotype has only a few counts. The chain recombines TRBV27 with TRBJ1-5; the match to TRBD1 covers 7 bases. This CDR3 contains 15 residues. The V gene's germline CDR1 is MNHEY and CDR2 SMNVEV (reference sequence). After removal of 5 bases from V and 9 bases from J, the junction contained 13 bases not matched to a gene. CDR3 nucleotides: TGTGCCAGCAGTGAAAACCGGGACAGTTATGCGCCCCAGCATTTT. It yields the protein CASSENRDSYAPQHF.

This clonotype came up once. The rearrangement uses TRBV6-2 or TRBV6-3 and TRBJ2-7; 7 bases agree with TRBD1. CDR3 size: 12 residues. V shed 10 bases, J shed 2 bases, and the junction held 5 bases outside the gene matches. Germline CDR1 is MNHEY and CDR2 is SVGEGT. The CDR3 loop is CATRQGTYEQYF. CDR3 nucleotide sequence: TGTGCCACACGACAGGGAACCTACGAGCAGTACTTC.

This chain joins TRBV20-1 and TRBJ2-7; D perhaps matches TRBD1 (5 bases). The CDR3 contains 12 residues. Germline V gene sequence: CDR1 DFQATT, CDR2 SNEGSKA (reference sequence). The V and J ends lost 3 bases and 1 base respectively, with 7 bases between them. As DNA, the CDR3 is TGCAGTGCTAGGCGACAGTCCTACGAGCAGTACTTC. Translating it yields CSARRQSYEQYF.

This chain links TRBV19 with TRBJ2-3; 9 nucleotides match TRBD1. V lost 6 bases to trimming and J lost 2 bases; unmatched junction nucleotides: 6. CDR1 and CDR2 (germline): LNHDA, SQIVND (reference sequence). CDR3 length equals 15 residues. The CDR3 bases are TGTGCCAGTAGCAAGGGACAGGGACACACAGATACGCAGTATTTT. This sequence encodes CASSKGQGHTDTQYF.

This rearrangement joins TRBV19 to TRBJ2-7, with 8 bases lining up with TRBD2. The V segment lost 3 bases and the J segment 1 base; nucleotides outside the gene matches: 5. CDR3 length: 15 residues. Germline V lookup: CDR1 LNHDA, CDR2 SQIVND (reference sequence). In DNA form, the CDR3 reads TGTGCCAGTAGTATTGGCGGGGGGTGGTCCTACGAGCAGTACTTC. This sequence encodes CASSIGGGWSYEQYF.

V gene TRBV7-2 combines with J gene TRBJ1-4; TRBD1 aligns across 7 bases. Germline V gives CDR1 SGHTA, CDR2 FQGNSA. The CDR3 is 14 residues long. V trimming: 5 bases; J trimming: 11 bases; junction bases outside the gene matches: 11. This CDR3 reads CASSLRQGVRKLFF. CDR3 DNA: TGTGCCAGCAGCCTCCGACAGGGCGTAAGGAAACTGTTTTTT.